These 20 T cell receptor beta chains were sequenced from one sample in a study of T-cell memory formation after mild COVID-19 (dated by TCRdb to the early 2020s). The library was obtained by 5' RACE. Data came from an Illumina NovaSeq 6000. Clones were called with MiXCR by TCRdb after fastp trimmed the public reads at Q25, and only in-frame beta chains were retained. Rows with one shared CDR3 protein collapse into an entry with the most common genes and DNA. The sample table contains about 130,000 distinct CDR3 sequences; only one count was recorded for about a sixth of them. Together, the top ten hold approximately 5.2% of the sample. The source material was PBMCs or a T cell subset sorted from them (not recorded which). These receptors were collected from a man aged 18 to 30 who had mild COVID-19 (a few samples of this study predate the infection). The sample titles of this study are shuffled in the database, so cell type and time point are left out; the donor was told from shared clones.

This clonotype was seen ten or more times. V usage is TRBV7-8 and J usage is TRBJ2-7; D is possibly TRBD1 (6 bases). The CDR3 is 13 amino acids. The V gene lost 5 bases and the J gene lost 3 bases, with 11 bases spanning the gap. Germline V gene sequence: CDR1 SGHVS, CDR2 FQNEAQ. CDR3 amino acids: CASSLDSLYEQYV. In nucleotides, the CDR3 is TGTGCCAGCAGCCTGGACAGCCTCTACGAGCAGTACGTC.

This chain joins TRBV5-4 and TRBJ2-2; D not resolved. The CDR3 is 15 residues long. In germline, CDR1 is SGHNT, CDR2 YYREEE (reference sequence). Trimming took 0 bases from V and 3 from J, leaving 9 bases between them. CDR3 protein: CASSLAFADTGELFF. CDR3 nucleotide sequence: TGTGCCAGCAGCTTGGCCTTTGCGGACACCGGGGAGCTGTTTTTT.

This rearrangement joins TRBV4-1 to TRBJ2-5; perhaps TRBD2 as D (6 bases). Germline V gene data show CDR1 as MGHRA and CDR2 as YSYEKL. The CDR3 runs 14 residues. V lost 6 bases to trimming and J lost 1 base, with 12 bases between them. The CDR3 bases are TGCGCCAGCAGACGGTTGGGAGGCCAAGAGACCCAGTACTTC. Translation gives CASRRLGGQETQYF.

The chain carries TRBV12-3 or TRBV12-4 and TRBJ2-5; TRBD2 might be the D (6 bases). The germline V and J ends were trimmed by 5 bases and 4 bases, with 17 bases remaining between them. The CDR3 totals 15 residues. The CDR3 DNA sequence: TGTGCCAGCAGTCTCTACGGGACCGGGGGAGAGACCCAGTACTTC. Residues: CASSLYGTGGETQYF.

In its sample, this clonotype was seen a few times. The chain employs TRBV15 and TRBJ2-7, with no clear D. Per the germline V gene, CDR1 is LNHNV and CDR2 is YYDKDF (reference sequence). Trimming pared 5 bases from V and 0 bases from J, leaving 8 bases between. The CDR3 spans 13 residues. In nucleotides, the CDR3 is TGTGCCACCAGCCCGGGTGGCTCCTACGAGCAGTACTTC. It codes for CATSPGGSYEQYF.

This clonotype was observed at least ten times. The CDR3 here is CASSSAVGLAGGGYNEQFF. The CDR3 bases are TGTGCCAGCAGCTCCGCCGTGGGACTAGCGGGGGGGGGTTACAATGAGCAGTTCTTC. V gene TRBV7-2 combines with J gene TRBJ2-1; 16 bases are shared with TRBD2. The J segment lost 4 bases and the V segment lost 4 bases, leaving 10 bases of the junction unmatched. The CDR3 consists of 19 residues. Germline values: CDR1 SGHTA, CDR2 FQGNSA.

The V and J genes are TRBV11-3 and TRBJ2-7, with TRBD1 identical over 7 bases. J gave up 7 bases and V 6 bases, and 6 bases lay outside the gene matches. The CDR3 loop spans 12 amino acids. The germline V gene has CDR1 SGHNT and CDR2 YENEEA. DNA for the CDR3: TGTGCCAGCAGTAAACAGGGGCAGGAGCAGTACTTC. Translated: CASSKQGQEQYF.

A few counts support this clonotype. The chain recombines TRBV4-1 with TRBJ2-7; no firm D call. Germline CDR1 reads MGHRA; CDR2 reads YSYEKL. This CDR3 contains 16 residues. Trimming pared 3 bases from V and 5 bases from J, leaving 20 bases between. CDR3 region: CASSHGPRAAYHEQYF. CDR3 DNA: TGCGCCAGCAGCCATGGTCCCCGGGCCGCCTACCACGAGCAGTACTTC.

This clonotype was counted only a few times. The V and J genes are TRBV5-1 and TRBJ1-2, with a tentative D call TRBD1 (5 bases). Trimming took 6 bases from V and 6 from J, leaving 15 bases between them. This CDR3 contains 13 residues. Germline CDR1 and CDR2: SGHRS and YFSETQ. The CDR3 DNA reads TGCGCCAGCACCCCAGGGAGTGAGAATGGCTACACCTTC. Translation: CASTPGSENGYTF.

This clonotype was counted between two and nine times. The chain recombines TRBV7-9 with TRBJ1-4; D is possibly TRBD1 (5 bases). V lost 5 bases to trimming and J lost 7 bases, with 11 bases between them. Germline CDR1 and CDR2: SEHNR and FQNEAQ (reference sequence). The CDR3 contains 13 residues. Here the CDR3 reads CASSQQAGEKLFF. The CDR3 DNA reads TGTGCCAGCAGCCAACAGGCGGGTGAAAAACTGTTTTTT. The full variable domain, completed using reference TRBV7-9 and TRBJ1-4, is DTGVSQNPRHKITKRGQNVTFRCDPISEHNRLYWYRQTLGQGPEFLTYFQNEAQLEKSRLLSDRFSAERPKGSFSTLEIQRTEQGDSAMYLCASSQQAGEKLFFGSGTQLSVL.

This clonotype showed up just a few times. In nucleotides, the CDR3 is TGTGCCACCAGCACTCAATTCACCGGGGAGCTGTTTTTT. This sequence encodes CATSTQFTGELFF. The chain carries TRBV15 and TRBJ2-2; D remains unclear. Germline V gene data show CDR1 as LNHNV and CDR2 as YYDKDF (reference sequence). The ends were cut back, 4 bases at V and 4 bases at J, with 7 bases in the middle. CDR3 length: 13 amino acids.

This clonotype turned up a few times. The genes are TRBV7-9 and TRBJ2-7, with D tentatively TRBD1 (6 bases). The CDR3 has 14 residues. CDR1 SEHNR and CDR2 FQNEAQ come from the germline V gene (reference sequence). Trimming took 6 bases from V and 6 from J, leaving 18 bases between them. CDR3 amino acids: CASSDGQRAAEQYF. The CDR3 nucleotides read TGTGCCAGCAGTGACGGACAGAGGGCGGCCGAGCAGTACTTC.

This clonotype was counted at least ten times. The rearrangement uses TRBV20-1 and TRBJ1-6; the D is unclear. There are 13 residues in the CDR3. Trimming removed 0 bases at V and 9 bases at J, with 9 bases between. CDR1 is DFQATT and CDR2 is SNEGSKA in the germline V gene (reference sequence). The CDR3 coding sequence is TGCAGTGCTAGAGAGGTGGCGGGTTCACCCCTCCACTTT. It yields the protein CSAREVAGSPLHF.

The chain employs TRBV5-1 and TRBJ2-5, with 7 bases identical to TRBD2. In germline, CDR1 is SGHRS, CDR2 YFSETQ. The ends lost 4 bases at V and 5 bases at J; junction bases unmatched: 5. The length of the CDR3 is 13 residues. The CDR3 sequence is CASSPGLVETQYF. The DNA for the CDR3 is TGCGCCAGCAGCCCCGGACTAGTCGAGACCCAGTACTTC.

The V and J genes are TRBV5-1 and TRBJ2-1, with 14 bases fitting TRBD2. There are 16 residues in the CDR3. V shed 4 bases and J 5 bases; nucleotides not matched to a gene: 5. Germline assignment: CDR1 SGHRS and CDR2 YFSETQ. The chain's CDR3 is CASSRGLAGAHNEQFF. CDR3 DNA sequence: TGCGCCAGCAGCAGGGGACTAGCGGGGGCCCACAATGAGCAGTTCTTC.

This clonotype was seen more than once but under ten times. The gene calls are TRBV12-3 or TRBV12-4 and TRBJ2-5; no firm D call. This CDR3 is built from 14 residues. V lost 6 bases and J 2 bases, leaving 13 bases between the germline ends. The CDR3 DNA reads as TGTGCCAGCAGCTCCGACGGATTTCAAGAGACCCAGTACTTC. Translation gives CASSSDGFQETQYF.

This clonotype was detected a few times. The rearrangement joins TRBV9 to TRBJ2-5, with D tentatively TRBD1 (7 bases). This CDR3 spans 14 amino acids. Germline CDR1 SGDLS, CDR2 YYNGEE. V lost 4 bases and J lost 7, with 17 bases in between. CDR3 amino acids: CASSPGGGGGTQYF. The CDR3 DNA reads as TGTGCCAGCAGCCCCGGAGGGGGCGGTGGGACCCAGTACTTC.

The J gene is TRBJ1-1, the V gene TRBV7-9; 7 nucleotides align to TRBD1. This CDR3 contains 14 residues. Germline V gives CDR1 SEHNR, CDR2 FQNEAQ (reference sequence). V was clipped by 1 base and J by 4 bases; unmatched bases: 3. In DNA, the CDR3 is TGTGCCAGCAGCTTAGAGGGGGCAAGCACTGAAGCTTTCTTT. Its translation: CASSLEGASTEAFF.

V gene TRBV7-9 combines with J gene TRBJ2-7; no firm D call. Per germline, CDR1 SEHNR and CDR2 FQNEAQ (reference sequence). This CDR3 contains 12 residues. Between the trimmed V and J ends, which lost 3 bases and 6 bases, there was a span of 9 bases. The CDR3 is CASSFASGEQYF. The DNA for the CDR3 is TGTGCCAGCAGCTTTGCCTCTGGCGAGCAGTACTTC.

V and J are TRBV5-6 and TRBJ1-1; D unclear. Germline V gives CDR1 SGHDT, CDR2 YYEEEE. The V end was cut by 0 bases, the J end by 2 bases, with 8 bases between. The CDR3 is 14 amino acids. The CDR3: CASSLAGFNTEAFF. The CDR3 coding sequence is TGTGCCAGCAGCTTGGCAGGATTTAACACTGAAGCTTTCTTT.